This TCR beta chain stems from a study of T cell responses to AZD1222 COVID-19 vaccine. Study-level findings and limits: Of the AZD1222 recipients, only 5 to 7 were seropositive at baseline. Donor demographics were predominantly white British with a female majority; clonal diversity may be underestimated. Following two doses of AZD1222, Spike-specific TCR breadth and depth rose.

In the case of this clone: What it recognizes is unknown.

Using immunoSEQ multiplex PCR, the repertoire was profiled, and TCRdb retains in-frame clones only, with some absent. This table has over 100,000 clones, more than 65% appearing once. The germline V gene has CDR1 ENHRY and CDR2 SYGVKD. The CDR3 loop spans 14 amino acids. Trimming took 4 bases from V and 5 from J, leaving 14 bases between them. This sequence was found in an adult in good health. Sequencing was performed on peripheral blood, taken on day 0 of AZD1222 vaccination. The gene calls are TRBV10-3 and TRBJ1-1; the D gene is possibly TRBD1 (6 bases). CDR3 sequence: CAISVRGQGTEAFF. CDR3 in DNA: TGTGCCATCAGTGTGCGTGGGCAGGGGACTGAAGCTTTCTTT.